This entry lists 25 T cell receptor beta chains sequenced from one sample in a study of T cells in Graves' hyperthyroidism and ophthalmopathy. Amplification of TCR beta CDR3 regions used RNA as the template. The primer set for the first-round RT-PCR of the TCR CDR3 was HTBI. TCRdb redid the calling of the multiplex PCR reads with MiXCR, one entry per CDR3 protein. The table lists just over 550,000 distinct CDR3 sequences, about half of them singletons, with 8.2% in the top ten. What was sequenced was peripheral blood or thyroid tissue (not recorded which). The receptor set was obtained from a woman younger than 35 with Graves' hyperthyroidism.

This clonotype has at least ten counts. For the CDR3, the DNA is TGTGCCAGTAACAGGGTGGGTCAGCCCCAGCATTTT. This codes for CASNRVGQPQHF. The V gene is TRBV19, the J gene TRBJ1-5; TRBD1 might be the D (6 bases). There are 12 residues in the CDR3. V lost 7 bases to trimming and J lost 6 bases, with 10 bases between them. Looked up from germline, CDR1 is LNHDA and CDR2 is SQIVND (reference sequence).

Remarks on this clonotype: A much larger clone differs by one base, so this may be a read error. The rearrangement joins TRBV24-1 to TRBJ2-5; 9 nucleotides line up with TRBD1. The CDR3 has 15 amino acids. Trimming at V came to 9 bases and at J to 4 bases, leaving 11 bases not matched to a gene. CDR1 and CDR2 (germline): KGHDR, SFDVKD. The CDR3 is CATSGTGLARETQYF. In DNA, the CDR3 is TGTGCCACCTCAGGGACAGGGTTGGCTCGAGAGACCCAGTACTTC.

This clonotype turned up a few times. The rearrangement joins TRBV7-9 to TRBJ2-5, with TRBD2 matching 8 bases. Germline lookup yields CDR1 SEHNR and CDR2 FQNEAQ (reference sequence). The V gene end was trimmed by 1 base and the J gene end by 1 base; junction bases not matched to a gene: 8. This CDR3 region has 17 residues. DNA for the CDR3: TGTGCCAGCAGCTTAGGGTCTAGCGGGCCTATCCAAGAGACCCAGTACTTC. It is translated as CASSLGSSGPIQETQYF.

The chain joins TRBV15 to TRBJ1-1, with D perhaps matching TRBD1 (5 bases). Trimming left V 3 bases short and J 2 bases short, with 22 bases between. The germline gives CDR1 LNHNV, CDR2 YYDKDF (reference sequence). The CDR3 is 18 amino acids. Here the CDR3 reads CATSSTLPRASSNTEAFF. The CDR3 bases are TGTGCCACCAGCAGCACGCTCCCCAGGGCTTCTTCCAACACTGAAGCTTTCTTT.

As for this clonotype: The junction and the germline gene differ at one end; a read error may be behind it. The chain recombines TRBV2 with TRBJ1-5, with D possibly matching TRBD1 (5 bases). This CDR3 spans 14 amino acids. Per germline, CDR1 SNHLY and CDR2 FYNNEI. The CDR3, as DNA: TGTGCCAGCAGTGAACCGGGGGGAAGCCAGCCCCGGCATTTT. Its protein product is CASSEPGGSQPRHF.

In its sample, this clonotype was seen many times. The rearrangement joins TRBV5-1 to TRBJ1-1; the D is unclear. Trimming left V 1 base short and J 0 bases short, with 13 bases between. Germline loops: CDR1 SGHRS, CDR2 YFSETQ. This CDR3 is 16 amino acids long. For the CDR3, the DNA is TGCGCCAGCAGCTTGACGCGGGAAAGGATGAACACTGAAGCTTTCTTT. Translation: CASSLTRERMNTEAFF.

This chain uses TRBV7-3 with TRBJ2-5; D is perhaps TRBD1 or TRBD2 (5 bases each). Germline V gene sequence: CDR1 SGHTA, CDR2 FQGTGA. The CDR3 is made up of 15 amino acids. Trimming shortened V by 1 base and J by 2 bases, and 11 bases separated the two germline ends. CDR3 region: CASSLMQGDQETQYF. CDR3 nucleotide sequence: TGTGCCAGCAGCTTAATGCAGGGAGATCAAGAGACCCAGTACTTC.

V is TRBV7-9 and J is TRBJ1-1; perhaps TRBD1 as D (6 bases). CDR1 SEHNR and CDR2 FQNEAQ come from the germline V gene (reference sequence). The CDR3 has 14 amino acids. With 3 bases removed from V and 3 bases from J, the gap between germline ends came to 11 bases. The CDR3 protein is CASSLAGVHTEAFF. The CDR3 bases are TGTGCCAGCAGCTTGGCAGGGGTTCACACTGAAGCTTTCTTT.

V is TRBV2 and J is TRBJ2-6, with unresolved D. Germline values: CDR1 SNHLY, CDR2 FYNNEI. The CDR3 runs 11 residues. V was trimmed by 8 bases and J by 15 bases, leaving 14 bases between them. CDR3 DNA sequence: TGTGCCAGCGTGAGGTCCGGCGCCCTGACTTTC. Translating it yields CASVRSGALTF.

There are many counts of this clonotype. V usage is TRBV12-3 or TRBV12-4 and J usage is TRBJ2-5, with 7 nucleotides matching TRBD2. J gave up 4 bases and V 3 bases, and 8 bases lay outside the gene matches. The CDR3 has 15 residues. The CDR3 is CASSLLSGTRETQYF. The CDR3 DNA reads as TGTGCCAGCAGTTTGCTCAGCGGGACTCGAGAGACCCAGTACTTC.

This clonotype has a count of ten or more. The CDR3 region is CSVEVIEGYEQYF. CDR3 nucleotide sequence: TGCAGCGTTGAAGTTATAGAGGGATACGAGCAGTACTTC. The chain is built from TRBV29-1 and TRBJ2-7; D may be TRBD2 (5 bases). Germline CDR1 SQVTM, CDR2 ANQGSEA. V lost 1 base, J lost 4 bases, and 11 bases lay in between. CDR3 length: 13 residues.

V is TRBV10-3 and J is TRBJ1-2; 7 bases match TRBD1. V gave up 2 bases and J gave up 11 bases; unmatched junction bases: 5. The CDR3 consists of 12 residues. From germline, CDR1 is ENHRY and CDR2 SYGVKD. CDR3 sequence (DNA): TGTGCCATCAGTGAGCCAGGACAGGTGTACACCTTC. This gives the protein CAISEPGQVYTF.

CDR3 region: CASSLGLGNGGYTF. CDR3 DNA sequence: TGTGCCAGCAGCTTAGGCCTGGGGAACGGCGGCTACACCTTC. The chain carries TRBV7-9 and TRBJ1-2; no reliable D call. The CDR3 has 14 amino acids. Germline V lookup: CDR1 SEHNR, CDR2 FQNEAQ (reference sequence). V lost 1 base to trimming and J lost 8 bases, with 14 bases between them.

CDR3 bases: TGTGCCAGTAGTCCGGACCGCCTCTCCTACGAGCAGTACTTC. Amino acid sequence: CASSPDRLSYEQYF. The chain combines TRBV19 with TRBJ2-7; no clear D gene. The V and J ends lost 5 bases and 0 bases respectively, with 11 bases between them. The CDR3 contains 14 residues. Germline CDR1 and CDR2: LNHDA and SQIVND (reference sequence).

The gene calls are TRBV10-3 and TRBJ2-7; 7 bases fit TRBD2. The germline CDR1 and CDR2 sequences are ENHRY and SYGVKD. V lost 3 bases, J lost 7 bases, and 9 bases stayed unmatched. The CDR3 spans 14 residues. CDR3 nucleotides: TGTGCCATCAGTGAACCCGGGAGGCCCCGAGAGCAGTACTTC. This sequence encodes CAISEPGRPREQYF.

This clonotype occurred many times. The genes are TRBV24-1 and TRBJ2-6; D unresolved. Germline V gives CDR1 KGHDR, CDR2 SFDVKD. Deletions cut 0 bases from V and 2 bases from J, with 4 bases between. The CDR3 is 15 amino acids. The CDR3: CATSDLRAGANVLTF. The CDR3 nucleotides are TGTGCCACCAGTGATTTGAGGGCTGGGGCCAACGTCCTGACTTTC.

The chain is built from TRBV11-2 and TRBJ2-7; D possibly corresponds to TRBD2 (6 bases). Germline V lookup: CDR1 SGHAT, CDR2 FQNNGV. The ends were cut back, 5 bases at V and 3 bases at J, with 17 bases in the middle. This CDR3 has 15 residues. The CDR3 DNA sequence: TGTGCCAGCAGCCTGGGGGGTGGGGAACTCTACGAGCAGTACTTC. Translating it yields CASSLGGGELYEQYF.

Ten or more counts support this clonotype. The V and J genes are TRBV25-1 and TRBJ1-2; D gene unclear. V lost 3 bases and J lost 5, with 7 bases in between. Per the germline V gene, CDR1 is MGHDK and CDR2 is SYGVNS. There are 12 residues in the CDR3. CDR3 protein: CASSEWDYGYTF. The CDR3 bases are TGTGCCAGCAGTGAGTGGGATTATGGCTACACCTTC.

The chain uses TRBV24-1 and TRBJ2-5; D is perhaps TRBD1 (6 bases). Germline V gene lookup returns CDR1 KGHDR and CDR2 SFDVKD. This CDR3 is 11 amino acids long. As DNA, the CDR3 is TGTGCTAGAGAAGGACAGTGGACCCAGTACTTC. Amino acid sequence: CAREGQWTQYF.

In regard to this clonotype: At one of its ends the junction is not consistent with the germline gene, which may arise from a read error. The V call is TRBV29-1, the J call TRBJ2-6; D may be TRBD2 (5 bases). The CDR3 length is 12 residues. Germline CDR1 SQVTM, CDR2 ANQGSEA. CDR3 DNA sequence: TGCAGCGTGGCTGCAACCCCGGGATCCGGAGCTTTC. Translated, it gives CSVAATPGSGAF.

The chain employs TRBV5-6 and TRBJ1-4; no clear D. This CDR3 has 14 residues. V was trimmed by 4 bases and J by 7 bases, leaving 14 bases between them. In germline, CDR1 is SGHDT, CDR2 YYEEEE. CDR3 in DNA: TGTGCCAGCAGCGGCGGTTCTATCCCTGAAAAACTGTTTTTT. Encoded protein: CASSGGSIPEKLFF.

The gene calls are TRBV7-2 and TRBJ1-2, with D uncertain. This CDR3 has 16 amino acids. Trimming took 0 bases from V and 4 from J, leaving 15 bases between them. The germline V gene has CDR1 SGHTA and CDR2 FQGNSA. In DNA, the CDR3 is TGTGCCAGCAGCTTAGCGAACAGCGTCAAGCCCTATGGCTACACCTTC. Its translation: CASSLANSVKPYGYTF.

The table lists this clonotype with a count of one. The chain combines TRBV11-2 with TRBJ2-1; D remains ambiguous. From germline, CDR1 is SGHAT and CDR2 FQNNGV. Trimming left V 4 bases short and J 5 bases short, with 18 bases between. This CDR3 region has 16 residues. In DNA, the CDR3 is TGTGCCAGCAGCTATTCCGGGCGGAAGCGAAACAATGAGCAGTTCTTC. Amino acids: CASSYSGRKRNNEQFF.

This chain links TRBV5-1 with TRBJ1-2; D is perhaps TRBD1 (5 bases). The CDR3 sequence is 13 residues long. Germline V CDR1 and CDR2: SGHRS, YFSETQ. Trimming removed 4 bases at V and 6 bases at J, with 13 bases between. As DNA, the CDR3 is TGCGCCAGCAGCGAGAATCAGGGTGATGGCTACACCTTC. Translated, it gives CASSENQGDGYTF. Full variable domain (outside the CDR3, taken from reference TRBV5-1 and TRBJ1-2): KAGVTQTPRYLIKTRGQQVTLSCSPISGHRSVSWYQQTPGQGLQFLFEYFSETQRNKGNFPGRFSGRQFSNSRSEMNVSTLELGDSALYLCASSENQGDGYTFGSGTRLTVV.

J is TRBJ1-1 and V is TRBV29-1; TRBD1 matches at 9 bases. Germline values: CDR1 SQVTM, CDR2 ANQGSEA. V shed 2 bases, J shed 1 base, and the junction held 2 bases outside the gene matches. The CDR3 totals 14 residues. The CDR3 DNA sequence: TGCAGCGTTGAACAACAGGGGGCGAACACTGAAGCTTTCTTT. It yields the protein CSVEQQGANTEAFF. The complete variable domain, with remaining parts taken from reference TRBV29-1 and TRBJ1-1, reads SAVISQKPSRDICQRGTSLTIQCQVDSQVTMMFWYRQQPGQSLTLIATANQGSEATYESGFVIDKFPISRPNLTFSTLTVSNMSPEDSSIYLCSVEQQGANTEAFFGQGTRLTVV.